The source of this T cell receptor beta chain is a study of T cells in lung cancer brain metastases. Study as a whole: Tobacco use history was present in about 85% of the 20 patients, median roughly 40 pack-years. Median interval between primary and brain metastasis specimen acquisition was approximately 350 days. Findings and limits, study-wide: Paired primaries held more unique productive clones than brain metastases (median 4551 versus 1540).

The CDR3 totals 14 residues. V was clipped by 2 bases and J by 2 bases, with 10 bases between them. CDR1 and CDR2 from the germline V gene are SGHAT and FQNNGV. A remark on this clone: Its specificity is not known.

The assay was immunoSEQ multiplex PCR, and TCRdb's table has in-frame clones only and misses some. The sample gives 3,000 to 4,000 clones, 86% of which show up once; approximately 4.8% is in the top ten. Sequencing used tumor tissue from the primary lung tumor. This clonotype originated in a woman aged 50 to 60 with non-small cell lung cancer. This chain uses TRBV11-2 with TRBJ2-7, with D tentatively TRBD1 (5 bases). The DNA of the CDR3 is TGTGCCAGCAGCTTAAGGGGATCCCCCTACGAGCAGTACTTC. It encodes CASSLRGSPYEQYF.